Listed below are T cell receptor beta chains from one sample, sequenced in a study of early T cells in non-severe SARS-CoV-2 infection. Via MiXCR, TCRdb re-called the 5' RACE reads, giving one row per CDR3 protein. The sample has about 42,000 distinct CDR3 sequences, about 6% seen once. The input for sequencing was whole blood, taken at baseline. The receptors were sampled from an adult who was a healthcare worker with PCR-confirmed SARS-CoV-2 infection or an uninfected control (not recorded which). CDR3s include the opening cysteine and the closing phenylalanine or tryptophan. A D gene is named only where the DNA matches it firmly. Not all rows give a size; the values are once, few, many and, for expanded clones, a class.

clone_size	v_call	j_call	d_call	cdr3_nt	cdr3_aa
few	TRBV28	TRBJ1-6	TRBD1	TGTGCCAGCATCTCAGCCCGGACAGGCAATTCACCCCTCCACTTT	CASISARTGNSPLHF
many	TRBV24-1	TRBJ2-3	TRBD2	TGTGCCACCAGTGACCCAACTAGCGGGGCCAGCACAGATACGCAGTATTTT	CATSDPTSGASTDTQYF
many	TRBV28	TRBJ1-6	TRBD1	TGTGCCAGCAGTCCGAGACAGGGGGCAAGGTCACCCCTCCACTTT	CASSPRQGARSPLHF
many	TRBV11-2	TRBJ2-5	TRBD2	TGTGCCAGCAGCTTTCCAGCGGGGCTTGAGACCCAGTACTTC	CASSFPAGLETQYF
many	TRBV20-1	TRBJ2-7	.	TGCAGTGCTAGATCTCGCCCCTACGAGCAGTACTTC	CSARSRPYEQYF
many	TRBV5-4	TRBJ2-3	TRBD2	TGTGCCAGCAGACCCCCGGGACTAGCGGGGGGGCTCACAGATACGCAGTATTTT	CASRPPGLAGGLTDTQYF
many	TRBV30	TRBJ2-7	.	TGTGCCTGGAGTGCGACATGGACCGAGCAGTACTTC	CAWSATWTEQYF
few	TRBV12-5	TRBJ2-3	.	TGTGCTAGTGGTTTGTTGGGCGCGGATACGCAGTATTTT	CASGLLGADTQYF
many	TRBV12-2	TRBJ1-5	.	TGTGCAAGTCGCTTAGTTACAGGGCGAGATCAGCCCCAGCATTTT	CASRLVTGRDQPQHF
many	TRBV28	TRBJ1-1	.	TGTGCCAGCAGTTCTGCCGGAAACACTGAAGCTTTCTTT	CASSSAGNTEAFF
few	TRBV2	TRBJ1-4	TRBD1	TGTGCCAGCAGGGACAGGGGGTACGCTAATGAAAAACTGTTTTTT	CASRDRGYANEKLFF
many	TRBV27	TRBJ2-7	.	TGTGCCAGCAGTTTCTCAAGCTCCTACGAGCAGTACTTC	CASSFSSSYEQYF
.	TRBV6-2/TRBV6-3	TRBJ2-5	TRBD2	TGTGCCAGCAGTACCTCGACAGGACCACGGGGGGGAGAGACCCAGTACTTC	CASSTSTGPRGGETQYF
many	TRBV6-5	TRBJ2-3	TRBD2	TGTGCCAGCAGTTACGGGACTAGCGGGGCGGATACGCAGTATTTT	CASSYGTSGADTQYF
few	TRBV7-9	TRBJ2-3	.	TGTGCCAGCAGCCTCCGTAAGAGCCGGATCCTCACAGATACGCAGTATTTT	CASSLRKSRILTDTQYF
.	TRBV6-1	TRBJ1-2	.	TGTGCCAGCAGTGAAGGGAGGTTCGAGAACTATGGCTACACCTTC	CASSEGRFENYGYTF
many	TRBV4-1	TRBJ2-3	.	TGCGCCAGCAGCCAATTTGGCGGGAGCACAGATACGCAGTATTTT	CASSQFGGSTDTQYF
many	TRBV7-9	TRBJ2-5	.	TGTGCCAGCAGCTTAAGCGAGACCCAGTACTTC	CASSLSETQYF
.	TRBV20-1	TRBJ2-1	TRBD1	TGCAGTGCTAGAGGTGCCCCCGGACAGGGGGATGGGAATGAGCAGTTCTTC	CSARGAPGQGDGNEQFF
many	TRBV30	TRBJ2-1	TRBD1	TGTGCCTGGAGTGTACAACAGGGGTTCAATGAGCAGTTCTTC	CAWSVQQGFNEQFF
.	TRBV30	TRBJ2-7	.	TGTGCCTGGAGTGTACAGTCCGGCCCCTACGAGCAGTACTTC	CAWSVQSGPYEQYF
.	TRBV5-4	TRBJ2-3	.	TGTGCCAGCACACCAGACGCAGATACGCAGTATTTT	CASTPDADTQYF
few	TRBV29-1	TRBJ1-2	TRBD1	TGCAGCGCCGGGACAGGGGGCAGCTATGGCTACACCTTC	CSAGTGGSYGYTF
many	TRBV7-2	TRBJ2-6	.	TGTGCCAGCAGCTTCCGGAGACACCCTGGGGCCAACGTCCTGACTTTC	CASSFRRHPGANVLTF
.	TRBV13	TRBJ2-7	TRBD1	TGTGCCAGCAGCCCCCGGGACAGGCCCTACGAGCAGTACTTC	CASSPRDRPYEQYF
many	TRBV24-1	TRBJ2-1	.	TGTGCCACCAGTGATTCTGGACTAGGGGGCCTCAATGAGCAGTTCTTC	CATSDSGLGGLNEQFF
many	TRBV11-2	TRBJ1-1	.	TGTGCCAGCAGCCTATTACCCGCTGAAGCTTTCTTT	CASSLLPAEAFF
few	TRBV11-2	TRBJ2-2	.	TGTGCCAGCAGCCTCTCAAGGGTCACCGGGGAGCTGTTTTTT	CASSLSRVTGELFF
many	TRBV7-2	TRBJ2-7	TRBD1	TGTGCCAGCAGCGGGACAGGGTTGTACGAGCAGTACTTC	CASSGTGLYEQYF
many	TRBV7-2	TRBJ1-2	.	TGTGCCAGCAGCTTAGCGAGGGGGGGCGATGGCTACACCTTC	CASSLARGGDGYTF
.	TRBV3-1	TRBJ1-6	.	TGTGCCAGCAGCCAGGCTAAGGGGAGCCTCCACTTT	CASSQAKGSLHF
.	TRBV27	TRBJ2-5	.	TGTGCCAGCAGTTCCCCAGGAACCCAAGAGACCCAGTACTTC	CASSSPGTQETQYF
many	TRBV6-2/TRBV6-3	TRBJ2-5	TRBD2	TGTGCCAGCGTTGACTACCTCCAAGCGGGGGGGCGCCAGACCCAGTACTTC	CASVDYLQAGGRQTQYF
few	TRBV2	TRBJ1-2	.	TGTGCCAGCACCAAAGAGAGGACAGACTATGGCTACACCTTC	CASTKERTDYGYTF
many	TRBV7-9	TRBJ1-5	.	TGTGCCAGCAGCAACGACGGAAATCAGCCCCAGCATTTT	CASSNDGNQPQHF
.	TRBV4-3	TRBJ1-2	.	TGCGCCAGCAGCCAGGGGGGGTCTTCTAACTATGGCTACACCTTC	CASSQGGSSNYGYTF
few	TRBV7-9	TRBJ1-1	.	TGTGCCAGCAGCTTCGGGGCAGGGGAGAACACTGAAGCTTTCTTT	CASSFGAGENTEAFF
many	TRBV9	TRBJ2-1	.	TGTGCCAGCAGCGTAGAGACAGAGGGGCGTGAGCAGTTCTTC	CASSVETEGREQFF
many	TRBV7-6	TRBJ2-1	.	TGTGCCAGCAGCTTAACACAGTACAATGAGCAGTTCTTC	CASSLTQYNEQFF
few	TRBV7-9	TRBJ1-1	TRBD1	TGTGCCAGCAGCTGGGGACAGGCCATGAACACTGAAGCTTTCTTT	CASSWGQAMNTEAFF
.	TRBV30	TRBJ1-1	.	TGTGCCTGGAGTGAAGGAAGTCAAGCTTTCTTT	CAWSEGSQAFF
many	TRBV7-7	TRBJ2-5	TRBD2	TGTGCCAGCAGCCGACTAGCGGGTACCGAGACCCAGTACTTC	CASSRLAGTETQYF